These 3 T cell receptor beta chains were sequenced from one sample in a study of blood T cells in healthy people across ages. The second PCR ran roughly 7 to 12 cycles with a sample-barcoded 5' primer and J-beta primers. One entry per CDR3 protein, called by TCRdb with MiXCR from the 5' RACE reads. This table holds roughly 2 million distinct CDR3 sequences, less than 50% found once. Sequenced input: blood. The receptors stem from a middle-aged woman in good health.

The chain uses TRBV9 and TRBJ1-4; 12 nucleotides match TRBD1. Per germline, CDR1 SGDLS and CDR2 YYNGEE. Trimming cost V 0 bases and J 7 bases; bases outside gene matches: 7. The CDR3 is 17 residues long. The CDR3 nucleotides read TGTGCCAGCAGCGTAGGAGGGACAGGGGGCGCCGCTGAAAAACTGTTTTTT. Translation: CASSVGGTGGAAEKLFF.

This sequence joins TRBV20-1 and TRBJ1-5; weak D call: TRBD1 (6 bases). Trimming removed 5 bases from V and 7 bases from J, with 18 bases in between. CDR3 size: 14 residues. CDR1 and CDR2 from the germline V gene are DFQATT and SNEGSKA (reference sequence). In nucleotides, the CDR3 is TGCAGTGCTGAACCCGAGGGGGGGCGGCAGCCCCAGCATTTT. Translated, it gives CSAEPEGGRQPQHF.

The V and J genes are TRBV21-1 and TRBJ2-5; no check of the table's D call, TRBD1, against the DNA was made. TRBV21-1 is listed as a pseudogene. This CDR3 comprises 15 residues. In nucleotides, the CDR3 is TGTGCCAGCAGCAAAGGGCACAGGGGGCTCGGGACCCAGTACTTC. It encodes CASSKGHRGLGTQYF.